This record concerns one T cell receptor beta chain sequence. Germline V gives CDR1 KGHSH, CDR2 LQKENI. Trimming at V came to 4 bases and at J to 2 bases, leaving 3 bases not matched to a gene. This CDR3 has 14 residues. This specimen comes from a study of blood T cell repertoires in COVID-19. On the study more broadly: In each case, the material was cDNA or gDNA derived from T cells, B-cell-depleted T cells, or PBMCs.

Authors' methods: How many nucleated cells were present was estimated from reference gene primer amplification. TCRdb keeps only in-frame clones here, not all; method: immunoSEQ multiplex PCR. That table supplies the V and J calls and clone size; D and trimming were determined from the DNA. The repertoire includes around 430,000 clones, about 91% of them detected once, and roughly 13% sits in the top ten. The J gene is TRBJ2-7, the V gene TRBV18; 9 bases agree with TRBD1. Sequenced: peripheral blood. This sequence was found in a woman aged 50 to 65 with COVID-19, enrolled during active disease. CDR3 sequence: CASSQTGGAYEQYF. Here the CDR3 DNA reads TGTGCCAGCTCACAGACAGGGGGGGCCTACGAGCAGTACTTC.